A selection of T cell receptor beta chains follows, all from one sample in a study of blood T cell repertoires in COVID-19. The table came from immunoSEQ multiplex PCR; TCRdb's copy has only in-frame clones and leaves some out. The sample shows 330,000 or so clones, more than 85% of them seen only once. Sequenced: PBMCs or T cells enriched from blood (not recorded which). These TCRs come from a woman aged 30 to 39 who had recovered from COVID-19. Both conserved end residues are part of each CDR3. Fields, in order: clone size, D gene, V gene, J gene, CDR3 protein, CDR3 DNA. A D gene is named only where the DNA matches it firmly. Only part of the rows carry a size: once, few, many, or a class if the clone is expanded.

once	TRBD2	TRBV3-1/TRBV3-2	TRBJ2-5	CASSPGLSETQYF	TGTGCCAGCAGTCCGGGACTATCGGAGACCCAGTACTTC
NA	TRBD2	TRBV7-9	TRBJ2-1	CASSLEVVASGSMDEQFF	TGTGCCAGCAGCTTAGAGGTAGTGGCTAGCGGGAGTATGGATGAGCAGTTCTTC
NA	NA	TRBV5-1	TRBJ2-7	CASSLRLAYEQYF	TGCGCCAGCAGCCTTCGACTGGCCTACGAGCAGTACTTC
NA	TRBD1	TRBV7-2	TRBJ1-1	CASSPSYLQTGLNTEAFF	TGTGCCAGCAGCCCTAGCTATCTCCAGACAGGGCTGAACACTGAAGCTTTCTTT
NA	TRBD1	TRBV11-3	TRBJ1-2	CASSLGGQDNYGYTF	TGTGCCAGCAGCTTAGGGGGACAGGATAACTATGGCTACACCTTC
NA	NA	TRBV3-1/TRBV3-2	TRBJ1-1	CASSQGTKAFF	TGTGCCAGCAGCCAAGGGACAAAAGCTTTCTTT
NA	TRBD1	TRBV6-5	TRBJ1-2	CASSYSRPGQGYGYTF	TGTGCCAGCAGTTACTCGAGGCCGGGACAGGGGTATGGCTACACCTTC
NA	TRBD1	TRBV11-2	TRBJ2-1	CASSLEGQGPYNEQFF	TGTGCCAGCAGCTTAGAGGGACAGGGGCCGTACAATGAGCAGTTCTTC
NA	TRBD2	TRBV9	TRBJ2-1	CASTRTPLFSGGGNEQFF	TGTGCCAGCACCCGTACGCCCTTGTTTAGCGGGGGGGGGAATGAGCAGTTCTTC
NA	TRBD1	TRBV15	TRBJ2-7	CATGTGYEQYF	TGTGCCACCGGGACAGGCTACGAGCAGTACTTC
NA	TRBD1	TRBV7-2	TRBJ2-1	CASSLKVSQGAWNEQFF	TGTGCCAGCAGCCTAAAAGTATCCCAGGGGGCTTGGAATGAGCAGTTCTTC
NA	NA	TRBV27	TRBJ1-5	CASSLRVNQPQHF	TGTGCCAGCAGTTTAAGAGTTAATCAGCCCCAGCATTTT
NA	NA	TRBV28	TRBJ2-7	CASRAGYEQYF	TGTGCCAGCAGGGCAGGCTACGAGCAGTACTTC
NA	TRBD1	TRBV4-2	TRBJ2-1	CASSGTAYNEQFF	TGTGCCAGCAGCGGGACAGCCTACAATGAGCAGTTCTTC
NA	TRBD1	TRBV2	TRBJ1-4	CASRDRGLFNEKLFF	TGTGCCAGCAGGGACAGGGGGCTCTTTAATGAAAAACTGTTTTTT
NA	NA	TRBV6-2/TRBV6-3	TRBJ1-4	CASSEVATNEKLFF	TGTGCCAGCAGTGAGGTTGCAACTAATGAAAAACTGTTTTTT
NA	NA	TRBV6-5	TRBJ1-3	CASSYASGRGGNTIYF	TGTGCCAGCAGTTACGCTAGCGGGAGGGGTGGAAACACCATATATTTT
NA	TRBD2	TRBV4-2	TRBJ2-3	CASSQGRQRGGLTDTQYF	TGTGCCAGCAGCCAAGGAAGACAGCGGGGGGGCTTGACAGATACGCAGTATTTT
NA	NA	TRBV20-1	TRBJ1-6	CSASGGGQPPLHF	TGCAGTGCTAGTGGGGGCGGCCAGCCCCCCCTCCACTTT
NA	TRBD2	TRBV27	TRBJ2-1	CASTWTSSIYNEQFF	TGTGCCAGCACCTGGACTAGCAGCATCTACAATGAGCAGTTCTTC
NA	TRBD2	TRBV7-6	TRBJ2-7	CASSRTSGAYEQYF	TGTGCCAGCAGCCGGACTAGCGGGGCCTACGAGCAGTACTTC
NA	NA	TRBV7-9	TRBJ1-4	CASSSVGGTNEKLFF	TGTGCCAGCAGCTCAGTAGGAGGGACTAATGAAAAACTGTTTTTT
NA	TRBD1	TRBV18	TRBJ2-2	CASSLRQGKTGELFF	TGTGCCAGCTCACTCCGACAGGGCAAAACCGGGGAGCTGTTTTTT
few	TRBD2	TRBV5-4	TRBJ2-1	CASSTVAGGGNEQFF	TGTGCCAGCAGCACTGTAGCGGGAGGTGGCAATGAGCAGTTCTTC
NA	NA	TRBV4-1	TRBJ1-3	CASSHRVAGNTIYF	TGCGCCAGCAGCCACAGGGTGGCTGGAAACACCATATATTTT
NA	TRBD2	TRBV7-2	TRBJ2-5	CASSLGLAGVAKTQYF	TGTGCCAGCAGCTTAGGGTTAGCGGGAGTTGCGAAGACCCAGTACTTC
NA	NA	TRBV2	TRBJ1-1	CASRARPGTLNTEAFF	TGTGCCAGCAGGGCTAGACCCGGGACACTGAACACTGAAGCTTTCTTT
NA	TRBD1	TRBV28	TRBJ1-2	CASRQTGYGYTF	TGTGCCAGCAGGCAGACAGGGTATGGCTACACCTTC
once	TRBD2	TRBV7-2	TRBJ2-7	CASSPSRLAPEQYF	TGTGCCAGCAGCCCCAGCCGACTAGCTCCTGAGCAGTACTTC
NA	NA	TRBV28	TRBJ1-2	CASSSLSEINYGYTF	TGTGCCAGCAGTTCCCTATCCGAAATTAACTATGGCTACACCTTC
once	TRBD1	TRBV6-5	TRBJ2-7	CASSRTPGQPYEQYF	TGTGCCAGCAGTCGAACGCCGGGACAGCCCTACGAGCAGTACTTC
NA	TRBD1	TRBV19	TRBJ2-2	CAGGAGGIGELFF	TGTGCAGGCGGGGCAGGGGGCATCGGGGAGCTGTTTTTT
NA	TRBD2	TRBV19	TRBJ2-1	CASSTPWTSGGYNEQFF	TGTGCCAGTAGTACTCCCTGGACTAGCGGGGGGTACAATGAGCAGTTCTTC
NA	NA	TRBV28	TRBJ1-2	CATTRANYGYTF	TGTGCCACCACCCGCGCTAACTATGGCTACACCTTC
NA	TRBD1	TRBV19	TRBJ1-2	CASRAGTGFVGYTF	TGTGCCAGCCGAGCCGGGACAGGGTTTGTTGGCTACACCTTC
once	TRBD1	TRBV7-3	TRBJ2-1	CASSPGGQGDNEQFF	TGTGCCAGCAGCCCAGGGGGACAGGGTGACAATGAGCAGTTCTTC
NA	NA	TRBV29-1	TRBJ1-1	CSVVGNMNTEAFF	TGCAGCGTTGTCGGGAACATGAACACTGAAGCTTTCTTT
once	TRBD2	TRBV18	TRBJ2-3	CASSLGGEPAQYF	TGTGCCAGCTCACTGGGAGGGGAGCCGGCGCAGTATTTT
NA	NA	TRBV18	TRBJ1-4	CASSRREDPNEKLFF	TGTGCCAGCTCCCGAAGGGAGGACCCTAATGAAAAACTGTTTTTT
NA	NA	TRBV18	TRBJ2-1	CASSPPGSGYEQFF	TGTGCCAGCTCACCCCCCGGGAGCGGCTATGAGCAGTTCTTC
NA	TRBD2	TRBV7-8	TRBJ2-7	CASSNWTSGSSYEQYF	TGTGCCAGCAGCAACTGGACTAGCGGGAGCTCCTACGAGCAGTACTTC
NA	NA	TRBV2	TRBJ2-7	CASQYRASYEQYF	TGTGCCAGCCAGTACAGGGCCTCCTACGAGCAGTACTTC
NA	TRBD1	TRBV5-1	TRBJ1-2	CATSLGSTGPNYGYTF	TGCGCCACCTCGCTCGGGTCGACAGGGCCTAACTATGGCTACACCTTC
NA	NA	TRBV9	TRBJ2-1	CASSPRVSEQFF	TGTGCCAGCAGCCCCAGGGTGAGTGAGCAGTTCTTC
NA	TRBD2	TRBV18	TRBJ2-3	CASSLTALAGQGTDTQYF	TGTGCCAGCTCACTAACGGCGCTAGCGGGACAAGGCACAGATACGCAGTATTTT
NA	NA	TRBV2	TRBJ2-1	CASREGDGAYNEQFF	TGTGCCAGCAGGGAGGGAGACGGAGCCTACAATGAGCAGTTCTTC
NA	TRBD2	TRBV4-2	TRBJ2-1	CASSLNLAGGGSYNEQFF	TGTGCCAGCAGCCTAAATTTAGCGGGAGGGGGCTCCTACAATGAGCAGTTCTTC
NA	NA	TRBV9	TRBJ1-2	CASSVGDSPFYGYTF	TGTGCCAGCAGCGTCGGAGACAGCCCCTTCTATGGCTACACCTTC
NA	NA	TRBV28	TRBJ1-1	CASSPTQGLGEAFF	TGTGCCAGCAGTCCAACTCAGGGGTTGGGAGAAGCTTTCTTT
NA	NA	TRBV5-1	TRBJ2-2	CASSLAGSSNTGELFF	TGCGCCAGCAGCTTGGCTGGTAGCTCTAACACCGGGGAGCTGTTTTTT
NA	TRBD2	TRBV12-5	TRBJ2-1	CASGLVLMTSGSSEQFF	TGTGCTAGTGGTTTGGTATTGATGACTAGCGGGAGCAGCGAGCAGTTCTTC
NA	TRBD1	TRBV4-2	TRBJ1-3	CASSLGQGLGSGNTIYF	TGTGCCAGCAGCCTCGGACAGGGTTTGGGTTCTGGAAACACCATATATTTT
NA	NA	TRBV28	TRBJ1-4	CAARDATNEKLFF	TGTGCCGCCCGGGATGCAACTAATGAAAAACTGTTTTTT
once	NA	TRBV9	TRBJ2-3	CASSTRTATDTQYF	TGTGCCAGCAGCACTCGGACAGCCACAGATACGCAGTATTTT
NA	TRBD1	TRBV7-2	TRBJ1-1	CASSDRQGSTEAFF	TGTGCCAGCAGCGATAGACAGGGTAGTACTGAAGCTTTCTTT
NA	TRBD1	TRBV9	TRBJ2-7	CASSAGTGNPYEQYF	TGTGCCAGCAGCGCCGGGACAGGGAACCCCTACGAGCAGTACTTC
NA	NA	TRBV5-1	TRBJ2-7	CASRRDSNEQYF	TGCGCCAGCAGGCGGGACTCCAACGAGCAGTACTTC
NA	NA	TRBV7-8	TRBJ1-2	CASSSSPGQISAYGYTF	TGTGCCAGCAGCTCTTCCCCGGGACAAATTTCGGCCTATGGCTACACCTTC
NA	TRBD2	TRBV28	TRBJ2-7	CASSAGTSGPYEQYF	TGTGCCAGCAGTGCCGGGACTAGCGGTCCCTACGAGCAGTACTTC